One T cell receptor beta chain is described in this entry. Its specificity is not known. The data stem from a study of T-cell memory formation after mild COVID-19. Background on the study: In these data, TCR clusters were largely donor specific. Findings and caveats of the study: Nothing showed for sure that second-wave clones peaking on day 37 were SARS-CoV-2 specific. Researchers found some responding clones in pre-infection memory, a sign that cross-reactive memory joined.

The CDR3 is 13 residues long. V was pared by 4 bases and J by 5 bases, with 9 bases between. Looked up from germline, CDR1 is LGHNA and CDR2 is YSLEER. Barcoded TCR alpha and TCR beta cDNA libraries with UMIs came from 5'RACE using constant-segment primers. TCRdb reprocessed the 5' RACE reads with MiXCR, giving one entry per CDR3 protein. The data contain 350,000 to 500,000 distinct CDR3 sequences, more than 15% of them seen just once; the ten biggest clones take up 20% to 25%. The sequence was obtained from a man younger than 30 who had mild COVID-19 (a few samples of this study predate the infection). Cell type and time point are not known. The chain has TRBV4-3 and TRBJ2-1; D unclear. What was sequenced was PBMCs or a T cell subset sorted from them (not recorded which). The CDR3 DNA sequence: TGCGCCAGCAGCCCAGGCAGTCACAATGAGCAGTTCTTC. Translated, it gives CASSPGSHNEQFF.